This TCR beta chain is from a study of T cells in Graves' hyperthyroidism and ophthalmopathy. The CDR3 loop spans 11 amino acids. Germline values: CDR1 MNHNS, CDR2 SASEGT. Trimming left V 11 bases short and J 2 bases short, with 10 bases between. The investigators amplified TCR beta CDR3 regions from RNA transcripts. TCR CDR3 regions were first amplified by RT-PCR with HTBI primers. MiXCR, applied by TCRdb to the multiplex PCR reads, yields one record per CDR3 protein. Here the sample spans about 690,000 distinct CDR3 sequences, roughly a sixth being singletons. The source of this sequence is a man aged 50-60 years with Graves' hyperthyroidism. The chain links TRBV6-1 to TRBJ2-7; D remains unclear. The material sequenced was blood. CDR3 sequence (DNA): TGTGCCCAATACATGGCCTACGAGCAGTACTTC. Translating gives CAQYMAYEQYF.